The 2 T cell receptor beta chains below were found in one sample sequenced in a study of shared clonotypes between healthy human individuals. TCRdb's copy holds only in-frame clones and misses some; the assay was immunoSEQ multiplex PCR. This repertoire shows millions of clones, approximately 93% found once; its top ten account for about 0.39%. The sample consisted of naive CD4+ T cells from PBMCs. The subset: CD45RA+ positively selected. The receptors were gathered from a man between 18 and 35 years old in good health. Some clones in this sample may be carry-over from other donors' samples.

The gene calls are TRBV28 and TRBJ2-4; TRBD1 matches at 8 bases. Germline values: CDR1 MDHEN, CDR2 SYDVKM. CDR3 size: 13 residues. V shed 6 bases, J shed 8 bases, and the junction held 6 bases outside the gene matches. CDR3 nucleotides: TGTGCCAGCAGAGGACAGGGCCGGTACATTCAGTACTTC. Amino acids: CASRGQGRYIQYF.

This chain connects TRBV4-1 to TRBJ2-1; TRBD2 matches 8 bases. Germline assignment: CDR1 MGHRA and CDR2 YSYEKL. The CDR3 length is 17 residues. V shed 2 bases, J shed 9 bases, and the junction held 15 bases outside the gene matches. The CDR3 bases are TGCGCCAGCAGCCAACTCCCCTCCAGCGGGAGAAGAGGTGAGCAGTTCTTC. Its translation: CASSQLPSSGRRGEQFF.